This T cell receptor beta chain emerged from a study of blood T cell repertoires in COVID-19. For the study at large: The United States, Italy and Spain provided the acute and convalescent COVID-19 samples. In each case, the material was cDNA or gDNA derived from T cells, B-cell-depleted T cells, or PBMCs.

In the original analysis: Amplification of reference gene primers provided the estimated nucleated cell counts. The method was immunoSEQ multiplex PCR; TCRdb's version includes in-frame clones alone and lacks a portion of them. Clonal size and the V and J genes are those of that table, whereas D and trimming came from the DNA. The repertoire includes tens of thousands of clones, less than 85% of them detected once, and about 15% sits in the top ten. Per germline, CDR1 MNHNS and CDR2 SASEGT. The CDR3 runs to 15 residues. The trim removed 1 base at V and 6 bases at J, leaving 6 bases unmatched. The sequence derives from a man between 65 and 85 years old with active or convalescent COVID-19. The sequencing input was peripheral blood. This chain joins TRBV6-1 and TRBJ2-1; 7 bases line up with TRBD2. As DNA, the CDR3 is TGTGCCAGCAGTGAAGAGGGCGGGGGACGCAATGAGCAGTTCTTC. Encoded protein: CASSEEGGGRNEQFF.